These T cell receptor beta chains were read from a single sample in a study of blood T cell repertoires in COVID-19. This table comes from immunoSEQ multiplex PCR, and its TCRdb copy is limited to in-frame clones, with some not included. The sample includes some 150,000 clones, about nine tenths of them seen just once. Sequencing used peripheral blood. All receptors come from a woman in her fifties or sixties with COVID-19, enrolled during active disease. Both conserved end residues are part of each CDR3. The D gene is left open where the match is weak. Size values are once, few and many counts, or a class for expanded clones, and some rows have none.

-	TRBJ2-7	TRBV6-2/TRBV6-3	-	CASSWDTEVAHYYEQYF	TGTGCCAGCAGTTGGGATACGGAGGTAGCGCATTATTACGAGCAGTACTTC
-	TRBJ2-7	TRBV19	-	CASSIMSGYEQYF	TGTGCCAGTAGTATAATGAGCGGTTACGAGCAGTACTTC
-	TRBJ1-2	TRBV7-9	TRBD1	CASSVDRDSDGYTF	TGTGCCAGCAGCGTGGACCGGGACAGCGATGGCTACACCTTC
once	TRBJ2-3	TRBV3-1/TRBV3-2	TRBD2	CASSQVSLAGGSSVHGGTDTQYF	TGTGCCAGCAGCCAAGTCTCTCTAGCGGGAGGCAGTAGTGTCCACGGCGGCACAGATACGCAGTATTTT
-	TRBJ1-4	TRBV15	-	CATSGRGGNEKLFF	TGTGCCACCAGCGGTAGGGGTGGTAATGAAAAACTGTTTTTT
-	TRBJ2-3	TRBV4-2	-	CASRRPDSPTDTQYF	TGTGCCAGCAGGCGACCTGACTCCCCCACAGATACGCAGTATTTT
-	TRBJ1-2	TRBV5-6	-	CASSLPGEGYGYTF	TGTGCCAGCAGCTTGCCCGGGGAGGGCTATGGCTACACCTTC
-	TRBJ1-5	TRBV6-1	-	CASSEASDGGQPQHF	TGTGCCAGCAGTGAAGCCTCGGACGGGGGTCAGCCCCAGCATTTT
-	TRBJ1-3	TRBV6-6	-	CASSYGRERGNTIYF	TGTGCCAGCAGTTACGGGAGGGAACGAGGAAACACCATATATTTT
-	TRBJ2-7	TRBV19	TRBD2	CASRVGRETEEQYF	TGTGCCAGCCGGGTAGGGCGGGAGACGGAAGAGCAGTACTTC
-	TRBJ2-4	TRBV3-1/TRBV3-2	-	CASSPRDRANIQYF	TGTGCCAGCAGCCCGCGGGACAGAGCAAACATTCAGTACTTC
-	TRBJ2-7	TRBV30	-	CAWKGGPAGSYEQYF	TGTGCCTGGAAGGGGGGACCAGCGGGATCCTACGAGCAGTACTTC
once	TRBJ2-1	TRBV6-6	TRBD2	CASSYSSPGRASEFF	TGTGCCAGCAGTTACTCGAGTCCCGGGAGGGCCAGTGAGTTCTTC
-	TRBJ1-3	TRBV6-5	TRBD1	CASSSGQAGNTIYF	TGTGCCAGCAGTTCCGGACAGGCTGGAAACACCATATATTTT
-	TRBJ2-7	TRBV6-5	TRBD2	CASRPPSGKSYEQYF	TGTGCCAGCAGGCCCCCTAGCGGCAAGTCCTACGAGCAGTACTTC
-	TRBJ1-1	TRBV4-2	-	CASSQDLEGRAFF	TGTGCCAGCAGCCAAGATCTAGAGGGTCGAGCTTTCTTT
-	TRBJ2-7	TRBV20-1	-	CSAGGNYEQYF	TGCAGTGCCGGGGGAAACTACGAGCAGTACTTC
once	TRBJ1-5	TRBV6-5	-	CASRPEGGSNQPQHF	TGTGCCAGCCGCCCGGAGGGTGGGAGCAATCAGCCCCAGCATTTT
-	TRBJ2-7	TRBV5-1	-	CASRGSDYEQYF	TGCGCCAGCAGGGGTAGCGACTACGAGCAGTACTTC
few	TRBJ1-5	TRBV6-2/TRBV6-3	-	CASSYVGRSSNQPQHF	TGTGCCAGCAGTTACGTAGGGAGATCTAGCAATCAGCCCCAGCATTTT
-	TRBJ2-2	TRBV3-1/TRBV3-2	TRBD2	CASRQPLLADSSTGELFF	TGTGCCAGCAGACAACCTCTTCTAGCGGACTCCTCTACCGGGGAGCTGTTTTTT
-	TRBJ2-3	TRBV18	TRBD1	CASSPTGARTDTQYF	TGTGCCAGCTCACCAACAGGGGCCCGCACAGATACGCAGTATTTT
-	TRBJ1-1	TRBV29-1	TRBD1	CSVGQGGPEAFF	TGCAGCGTTGGACAGGGAGGTCCTGAAGCTTTCTTT
-	TRBJ2-7	TRBV27	TRBD2	CASSWTSGYEQYF	TGTGCCAGCAGTTGGACTAGCGGTTACGAGCAGTACTTC
-	TRBJ2-7	TRBV6-5	-	CASSPGAAYPYEQYF	TGTGCCAGCAGTCCGGGAGCCGCCTACCCCTACGAGCAGTACTTC
-	TRBJ2-7	TRBV5-4	TRBD1	CASSLDRATYEQYF	TGTGCCAGCAGCTTAGACAGGGCCACCTACGAGCAGTACTTC
-	TRBJ2-5	TRBV6-2/TRBV6-3	TRBD2	CASIPSGDHPKYQETQYF	TGTGCCAGCATCCCTAGCGGAGACCACCCGAAGTACCAAGAGACCCAGTACTTC
-	TRBJ2-7	TRBV4-2	-	CASSQGLAVSYEQYF	TGTGCCAGCAGCCAAGGCCTAGCAGTCTCCTACGAGCAGTACTTC